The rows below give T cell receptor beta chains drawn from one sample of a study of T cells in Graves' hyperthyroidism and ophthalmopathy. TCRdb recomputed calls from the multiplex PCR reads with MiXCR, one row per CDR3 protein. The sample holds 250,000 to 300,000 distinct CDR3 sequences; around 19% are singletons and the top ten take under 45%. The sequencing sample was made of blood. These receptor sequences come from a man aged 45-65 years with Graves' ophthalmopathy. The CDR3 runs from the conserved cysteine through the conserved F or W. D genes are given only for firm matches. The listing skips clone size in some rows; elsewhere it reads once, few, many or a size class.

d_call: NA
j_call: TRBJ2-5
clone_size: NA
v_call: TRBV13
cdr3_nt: TGTGCCAGCAGCTTAGGGCAGGGAGGTGGAGAGACCCAGTACTTC
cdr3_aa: CASSLGQGGGETQYF

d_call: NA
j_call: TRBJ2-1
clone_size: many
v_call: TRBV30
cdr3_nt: TGTGCCTGGAGCGAAGGGACGGTTCGGCTCAATGAGCAGTTCTTC
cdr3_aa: CAWSEGTVRLNEQFF

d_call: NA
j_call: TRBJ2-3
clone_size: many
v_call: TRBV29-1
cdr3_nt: TGCAGCGTTGGGGCCGGATCTAGGGGGAAAGATACGCAGTATTTT
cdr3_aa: CSVGAGSRGKDTQYF

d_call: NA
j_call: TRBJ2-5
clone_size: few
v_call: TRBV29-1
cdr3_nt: TGCAGCGTTGAGAAGTCTAGCCTAGAGACCCAGTACTTC
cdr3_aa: CSVEKSSLETQYF

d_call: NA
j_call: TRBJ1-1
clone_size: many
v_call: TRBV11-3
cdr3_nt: TGTGCCAGCAGCTTAGCACAGAACACTGAAGCTTTCTTT
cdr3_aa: CASSLAQNTEAFF

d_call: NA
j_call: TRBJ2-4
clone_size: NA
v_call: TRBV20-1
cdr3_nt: TGCAGTGCGAACCTTCCAGGGTCAGGGGACATTCAGTACTTC
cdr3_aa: CSANLPGSGDIQYF

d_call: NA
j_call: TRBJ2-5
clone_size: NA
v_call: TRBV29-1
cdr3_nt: TGCAGCGTTGAGCCCGCACAAGAGACCCAGTACTTC
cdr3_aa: CSVEPAQETQYF

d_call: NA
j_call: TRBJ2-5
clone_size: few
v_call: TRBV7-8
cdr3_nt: TGTGCCAGCAGCGGGGGAGGGGGGGTTGGGGGTGAGACCCAGTACTTC
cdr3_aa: CASSGGGGVGGETQYF

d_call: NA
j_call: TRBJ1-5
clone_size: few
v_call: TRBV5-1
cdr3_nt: TGCGCCAGCAGCTTAAATAGGGGGGATCAGCCCCAGCATTTT
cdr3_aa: CASSLNRGDQPQHF

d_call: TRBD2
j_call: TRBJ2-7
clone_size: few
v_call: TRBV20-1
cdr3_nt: TGCAGTGCTCTTCGACTAGCGAATACCTACGAGCAGTACTTC
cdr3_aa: CSALRLANTYEQYF

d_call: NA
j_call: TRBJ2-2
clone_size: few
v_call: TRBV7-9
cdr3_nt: TGTGCCGGTAATGGGGGCGCCAACACCGGGGAGCTGTTTTTT
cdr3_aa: CAGNGGANTGELFF

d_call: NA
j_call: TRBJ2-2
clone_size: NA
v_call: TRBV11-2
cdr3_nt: TGTGCCAGCAGCCCCCCGGGCCCGAACACCGGGGAGCTGTTTTTT
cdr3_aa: CASSPPGPNTGELFF

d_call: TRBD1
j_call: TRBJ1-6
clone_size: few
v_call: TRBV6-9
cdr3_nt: TGTGCCAGCAGTTATGCGGCCGGGACAGGGAATTCACCCCTCCACTTT
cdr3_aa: CASSYAAGTGNSPLHF

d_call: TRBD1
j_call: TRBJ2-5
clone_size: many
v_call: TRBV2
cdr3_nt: TGTGCCAGCAGGGGGACAGAAGAGACCCAGTACTTC
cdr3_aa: CASRGTEETQYF

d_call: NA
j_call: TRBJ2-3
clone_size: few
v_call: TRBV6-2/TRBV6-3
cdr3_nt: TGTGCCGGTAGACAAGCGGGCAAAGGTGATACGCAGTATTTT
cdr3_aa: CAGRQAGKGDTQYF

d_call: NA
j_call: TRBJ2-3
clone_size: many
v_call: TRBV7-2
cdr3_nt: TGTGCCAGCAGCTTAGCTGCGTCAACAGATACGCAGTATTTT
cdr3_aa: CASSLAASTDTQYF

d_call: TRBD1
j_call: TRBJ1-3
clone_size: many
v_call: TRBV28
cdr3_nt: TGTGCCAGCAGTTTTAGCCCGGGACAGCCCCTCTCTGGAAACACCATATATTTT
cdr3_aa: CASSFSPGQPLSGNTIYF

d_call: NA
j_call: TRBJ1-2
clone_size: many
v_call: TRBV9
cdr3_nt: TGTGCCAGCAGCCCCCACGGGGGGCCTAACTATGGCTACACCTTC
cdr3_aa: CASSPHGGPNYGYTF

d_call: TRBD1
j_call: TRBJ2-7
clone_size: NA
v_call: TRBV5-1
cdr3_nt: TGCGCCAGCAGCTTGCCGGGACAGGGAGACGAGCAGTACTTC
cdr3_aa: CASSLPGQGDEQYF

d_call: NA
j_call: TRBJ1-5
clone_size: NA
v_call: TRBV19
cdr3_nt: TGTGCCAGTAGTATTCAGGCGGGCGGGGAGCCCCAGCATTTT
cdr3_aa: CASSIQAGGEPQHF

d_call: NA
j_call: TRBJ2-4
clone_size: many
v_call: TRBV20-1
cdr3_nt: TGCAGTGCTGGAGGACAGCTAGCCAAAAACATTCAGTACTTC
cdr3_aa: CSAGGQLAKNIQYF

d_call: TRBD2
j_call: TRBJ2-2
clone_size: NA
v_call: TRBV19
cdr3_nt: TGTGCCAGTGGCAGGACTAGCGGGTACACCGGGGAGCTGTTTTTT
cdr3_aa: CASGRTSGYTGELFF

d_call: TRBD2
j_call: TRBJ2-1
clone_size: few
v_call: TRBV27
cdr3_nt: TGTGCCAGCAGCGCCAACCCCCGGACAGTAGCGGGGTATTACAATGAGCAGTTCTTC
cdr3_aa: CASSANPRTVAGYYNEQFF

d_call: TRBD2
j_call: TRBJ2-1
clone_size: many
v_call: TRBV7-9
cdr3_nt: TGTGCCAGCAGCGGGGGGGGGGGACGGTATGATGAGCAGTTCTTC
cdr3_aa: CASSGGGGRYDEQFF

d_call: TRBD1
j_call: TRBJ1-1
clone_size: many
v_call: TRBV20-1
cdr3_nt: TGCAGTGCCCGGGTACAGGACAGGTTGAACACTGAAGCTTTCTTT
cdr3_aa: CSARVQDRLNTEAFF